The present T cell receptor (beta chain) was sequenced within a study of blood T cells in healthy people across ages. Study conclusions and caveats: Aged donors had fewer naive CD4+ cells and lower diversity than long-lived donors.

This clonotype has only a few counts. Its target is not known. Germline values: CDR1 MNHNS, CDR2 SASEGT. V was clipped by 6 bases and J by 5 bases, with 16 bases between them. The CDR3 runs to 14 residues. The authors ran a second PCR of about 7 to 11 cycles using a sample-barcoded 5' primer and a J-beta primer mix. One entry per CDR3 protein results from TCRdb running MiXCR on the 5' RACE reads. Of 700,000 or so distinct CDR3 sequences listed, over 20% are singletons. Sequences were obtained from blood. The chain combines TRBV6-1 with TRBJ2-5, with D perhaps TRBD1 (5 bases). This clonotype was sampled from a man aged 70-80 years in good health. CDR3 sequence: CASRLTVSSETQYF. In nucleotides, the CDR3 is TGTGCCAGCAGACTGACAGTCTCATCGGAGACCCAGTACTTC.